The 18 T cell receptor beta chains below come from one sample, sequenced in a study of blood T cell repertoires in COVID-19. The assay was immunoSEQ multiplex PCR, and TCRdb's table has in-frame clones only and misses some. The sample shows around 180,000 clones, approximately 84% of them seen only once. Sequenced sample: PBMCs or T cells enriched from blood (not recorded which). Receptor source: a man aged 45-65 years who had recovered from COVID-19.

The sample holds a few counts of this clone. CDR3 nucleotide sequence: TGCAGCGTTGACGGCGGGACAGGGGAGAGCCCTAGCCCGTACTTC. Translation: CSVDGGTGESPSPYF. The chain has TRBV29-1 and TRBJ2-7, with 10 bases identical to TRBD1. V gave up 3 bases and J gave up 12 bases; unmatched junction bases: 17. The CDR3 length is 15 residues. Germline assignment: CDR1 SQVTM and CDR2 ANQGSEA.

The chain joins TRBV7-6 to TRBJ1-5; 7 nucleotides align to TRBD1. This CDR3 region has 18 residues. In germline, CDR1 is SGHVS, CDR2 FNYEAQ. V shed 0 bases, J shed 0 bases, and the junction held 8 bases outside the gene matches. The CDR3, as DNA: TGTGCCAGCAGCTTAGCGAGAGGGGGCAGAGATAGCAATCAGCCCCAGCATTTT. Amino acids: CASSLARGGRDSNQPQHF.

The V and J genes are TRBV30 and TRBJ1-2; 8 bases fit TRBD1. The CDR3 consists of 17 residues. CDR1 is GTSNPN, CDR2 SVGIG, per germline (reference sequence). Trimming took 3 bases from V and 8 from J; bases not matched to a gene: 20. CDR3 in amino acids: CAWRGRDRTGILRGYTF. CDR3 bases: TGTGCCTGGAGAGGCCGGGACAGGACAGGGATTCTTCGAGGCTACACCTTC.

V gene TRBV5-1 combines with J gene TRBJ1-2; 12 positions match TRBD1. With 4 bases clipped from V and 5 bases from J, the junction kept 9 bases outside the gene matches. This CDR3 contains 16 residues. Germline CDR1 SGHRS, CDR2 YFSETQ. DNA of the CDR3: TGCGCCAGCAGCCCCAGCGGGACAGGGGGCGCTTATGGCTACACCTTC. It is translated as CASSPSGTGGAYGYTF.

The CDR3 region is CASSRTGADGYTF. In DNA form, the CDR3 reads TGCGCCAGCAGCCGGACAGGGGCTGATGGCTACACCTTC. The chain combines TRBV4-1 with TRBJ1-2, with 9 bases lining up with TRBD1. This CDR3 has 13 amino acids. After removal of 4 bases from V and 6 bases from J, the junction contained 3 bases not matched to a gene. CDR1 and CDR2 (germline): MGHRA, YSYEKL.

This chain joins TRBV28 and TRBJ2-1; weak D call: TRBD2 (5 bases). CDR1 and CDR2 (germline): MDHEN, SYDVKM. V was trimmed by 2 bases and J by 4 bases, leaving 12 bases between them. The CDR3 loop spans 15 amino acids. CDR3 DNA sequence: TGTGCCAGCAGTTTAGCTAGCACCGCTTACAATGAGCAGTTCTTC. Amino acid sequence: CASSLASTAYNEQFF.

The gene calls are TRBV5-1 and TRBJ2-5, with TRBD1 matching 7 bases. The V segment lost 2 bases and the J segment 7 bases; nucleotides outside the gene matches: 14. CDR1 is SGHRS and CDR2 is YFSETQ in the germline V gene. The CDR3 sequence is 16 residues long. The DNA of the CDR3 is TGCGCCAGCAGCTTAGGAACAGGGGCCGGAGGAGCGACCCAGTACTTC. Translating it yields CASSLGTGAGGATQYF.

The V and J genes are TRBV5-6 and TRBJ1-2; a possible D gene is TRBD1 (6 bases). Trimming removed 0 bases from V and 6 bases from J, with 18 bases in between. Germline CDR1 is SGHDT and CDR2 is YYEEEE. The CDR3 length is 16 residues. The CDR3 nucleotides are TGTGCCAGCAGCTTGGACGGGGGGGCGTCTTGGAATGGCTACACCTTC. Protein sequence: CASSLDGGASWNGYTF.

The gene calls are TRBV19 and TRBJ1-2; TRBD1 matches 10 bases. The CDR3 runs to 15 residues. The germline CDR1 and CDR2 sequences are LNHDA and SQIVND (reference sequence). The V segment lost 1 base and the J segment 3 bases; nucleotides outside the gene matches: 2. The CDR3 sequence is CASSIAGTGDYGYTF. As DNA, the CDR3 is TGTGCCAGTAGTATAGCCGGGACAGGGGACTATGGCTACACCTTC.

The chain carries TRBV5-1 and TRBJ1-2; tentatively, D is TRBD1 (5 bases). V was clipped by 1 base and J by 4 bases, with 11 bases between them. Looked up from germline, CDR1 is SGHRS and CDR2 is YFSETQ. This CDR3 contains 14 residues. The CDR3: CASSLPGGVYGYTF. The CDR3 bases are TGCGCCAGCAGCTTGCCGGGGGGTGTCTATGGCTACACCTTC.

The chain has TRBV7-9 and TRBJ1-1; no clear D gene. The germline CDR1 and CDR2 sequences are SEHNR and FQNEAQ (reference sequence). The length of the CDR3 is 14 residues. Deletions cut 2 bases from V and 0 bases from J, with 7 bases between. The CDR3 loop reads CASSLFQLNTEAFF. DNA of the CDR3: TGTGCCAGCAGCTTATTCCAGTTGAACACTGAAGCTTTCTTT.

The genes are TRBV2 and TRBJ2-7, with 7 nucleotides matching TRBD2. With 3 bases clipped from V and 2 bases from J, the junction kept 7 bases outside the gene matches. This CDR3 has 15 residues. Germline V gene lookup returns CDR1 SNHLY and CDR2 FYNNEI. The CDR3 DNA reads as TGTGCCAGCAGTGAGAAGCGGGGTGGCCCCTACGAGCAGTACTTC. This encodes CASSEKRGGPYEQYF. Full variable domain (missing parts from reference TRBV2 and TRBJ2-7): EPEVTQTPSHQVTQMGQEVILRCVPISNHLYFYWYRQILGQKVEFLVSFYNNEISEKSEIFDDQFSVERPDGSNFTLKIRSTKLEDSAMYFCASSEKRGGPYEQYFGPGTRLTVT.

V and J are TRBV11-2 and TRBJ1-1; weak D call: TRBD1 (5 bases). Deletions cut 5 bases from V and 4 bases from J, with 17 bases between. This CDR3 has 15 amino acids. Germline CDR1 reads SGHAT; CDR2 reads FQNNGV. The DNA for the CDR3 is TGTGCCAGCAGCCCCGACGGGGGGGGTGCCACTGAAGCTTTCTTT. This encodes CASSPDGGGATEAFF.

This chain joins TRBV7-9 and TRBJ1-4; 9 bases align to TRBD1. CDR1 and CDR2 (germline): SEHNR, FQNEAQ (reference sequence). V lost 4 bases to trimming and J lost 3 bases; unmatched junction nucleotides: 9. The CDR3 has 17 residues. The chain's CDR3 is CASSSITGGAANEKLFF. The CDR3 DNA reads as TGTGCCAGCAGCTCGATCACAGGGGGCGCAGCTAATGAAAAACTGTTTTTT.

The V call is TRBV4-1, the J call TRBJ2-4, with 8 bases matching TRBD2. The CDR3 consists of 17 residues. The V and J ends lost 0 bases and 1 base, in that order; junction bases with no gene match: 5. Germline V gene data show CDR1 as MGHRA and CDR2 as YSYEKL. The CDR3 region has the DNA TGCGCCAGCAGCCAAGATGGGCAGCGGGGGGCCAAAAACATTCAGTACTTC. Amino acids: CASSQDGQRGAKNIQYF.

V and J are TRBV14 and TRBJ2-7; the match to TRBD2 covers 11 bases. CDR1 and CDR2 (germline): SGHDN, FVKESK. Losses at the gene ends were 2 bases for V and 1 base for J; bases not matched to a gene: 7. The CDR3 is 17 residues long. CDR3 coding DNA: TGTGCCAGCAGCCAACCTAGCGGGGGGCGCCATTCCTACGAGCAGTACTTC. Its protein is CASSQPSGGRHSYEQYF.

The chain carries TRBV5-4 and TRBJ1-6; the D gene is possibly TRBD1 (6 bases). The CDR3 contains 13 residues. V was trimmed by 6 bases and J by 10 bases, leaving 14 bases between them. The V gene's germline CDR1 is SGHNT and CDR2 YYREEE (reference sequence). The CDR3 loop is CASNRDTISPLHF. The CDR3 bases are TGTGCCAGCAACCGGGACACAATATCACCCCTCCACTTT.

This clone was counted between two and nine times. The rearrangement uses TRBV7-2 and TRBJ2-7; weak D call: TRBD1 (6 bases). CDR3 length equals 15 residues. CDR1 and CDR2 from the germline V gene are SGHTA and FQGNSA. V was cut by 1 base and J by 6 bases, with 16 bases left in between. CDR3 loop: CASSLVQGSGREQYF. CDR3 bases: TGTGCCAGCAGCTTAGTGCAGGGGAGTGGACGCGAGCAGTACTTC.